This record looks at one T cell receptor (beta chain) sequence and its context. Its antigen is as yet unknown. Primers included in the PCR were 60 Vbeta and 13 Jbeta primers. Using immunoSEQ multiplex PCR, the repertoire was profiled, and TCRdb retains in-frame clones only, with some absent. The sample records more than 85,000 clones, roughly 79% being singletons. The data were taken from a study of cytomegalovirus exposure and HLA in healthy donors. Broader study findings: Reports showed the classifier diagnosing cytomegalovirus status with high specificity and sensitivity. Presence/absence results assume similar sequencing depth per donor, which may not hold.

The CDR3 consists of 15 residues. Germline CDR1 reads SEHNR; CDR2 reads FQNEAQ (reference sequence). The V end was cut by 0 bases, the J end by 7 bases, with 12 bases between. Material: PBMCs. This chain connects TRBV7-9 to TRBJ1-4, with D tentatively TRBD1 (6 bases). The receptor's source is a woman in her forties or fifties in good health and CMV-seropositive. The CDR3 coding sequence is TGTGCCAGCAGCTTAGCGCAACAGGGTGGTGAAAAACTGTTTTTT. Translating gives CASSLAQQGGEKLFF. The variable domain in full, with the rest retrieved from reference TRBV7-9 and TRBJ1-4, is DTGVSQNPRHKITKRGQNVTFRCDPISEHNRLYWYRQTLGQGPEFLTYFQNEAQLEKSRLLSDRFSAERPKGSFSTLEIQRTEQGDSAMYLCASSLAQQGGEKLFFGSGTQLSVL.